The subject of this entry is one TCR beta chain. Germline CDR1 is MDHEN and CDR2 is SYDVKM. Trimming took off 8 bases at V and 2 bases at J, with 4 bases between the two ends. The CDR3 extends over 11 amino acids. Clones were read by immunoSEQ multiplex PCR, and TCRdb kept only the in-frame ones, dropping some. This table has 120,000 or so clones, about 88% appearing once. This entry comes from a study of T cell responses to AZD1222 COVID-19 vaccine. Sequenced material: peripheral blood, taken 28 days after the second AZD1222 dose. This sequence originates from an adult who received the AZD1222 COVID-19 vaccine. This chain links TRBV28 with TRBJ1-3, with D unclear. The CDR3 DNA reads TGTGCCAGCTGGGCTGGAAACACCATATATTTT. It translates to CASWAGNTIYF.